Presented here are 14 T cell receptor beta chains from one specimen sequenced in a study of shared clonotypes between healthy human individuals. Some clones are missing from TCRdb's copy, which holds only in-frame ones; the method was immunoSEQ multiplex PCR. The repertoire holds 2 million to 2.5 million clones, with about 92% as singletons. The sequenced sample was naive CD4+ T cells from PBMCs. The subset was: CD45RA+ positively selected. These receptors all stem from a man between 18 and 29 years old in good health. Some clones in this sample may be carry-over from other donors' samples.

The CDR3 DNA reads as TGTGCCAGCAGTAATAACAAGCGGGAGGGCGATACGCAGTATTTT. Residues: CASSNNKREGDTQYF. The V call is TRBV27, the J call TRBJ2-3; 10 bases agree with TRBD2. Germline V lookup: CDR1 MNHEY, CDR2 SMNVEV (reference sequence). The trim removed 5 bases at V and 6 bases at J, leaving 8 bases unmatched. The CDR3 is 15 residues long.

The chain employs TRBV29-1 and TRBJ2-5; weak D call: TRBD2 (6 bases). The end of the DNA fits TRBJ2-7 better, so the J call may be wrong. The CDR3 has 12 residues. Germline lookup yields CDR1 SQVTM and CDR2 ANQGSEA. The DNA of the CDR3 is TGCAGCGTTGTACCCGGGGGAGGCGAGCAGTACTTC. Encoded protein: CSVVPGGGEQYF.

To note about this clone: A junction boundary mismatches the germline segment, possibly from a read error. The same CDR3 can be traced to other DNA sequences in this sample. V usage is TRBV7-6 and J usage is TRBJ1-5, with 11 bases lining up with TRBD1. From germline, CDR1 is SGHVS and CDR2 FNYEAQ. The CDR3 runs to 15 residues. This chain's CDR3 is CASSPGQGAGQPQHF. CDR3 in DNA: TGCGCCAGCAGCCCCGGACAGGGGGCAGGTCAGCCCCAGCATTTT.

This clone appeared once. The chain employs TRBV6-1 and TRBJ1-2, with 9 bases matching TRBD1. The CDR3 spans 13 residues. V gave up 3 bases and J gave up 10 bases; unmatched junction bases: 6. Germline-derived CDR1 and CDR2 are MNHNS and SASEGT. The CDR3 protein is CASSDPGQGLYTF. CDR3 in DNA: TGTGCCAGCAGTGACCCGGGACAGGGTCTCTACACCTTC.

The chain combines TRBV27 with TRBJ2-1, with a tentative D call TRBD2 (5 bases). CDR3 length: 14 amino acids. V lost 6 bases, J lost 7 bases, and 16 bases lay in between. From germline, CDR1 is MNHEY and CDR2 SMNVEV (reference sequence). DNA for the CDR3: TGTGCCAGCAGCCCCGGACTCGAGCGGAATGAGCAGTTCTTC. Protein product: CASSPGLERNEQFF.

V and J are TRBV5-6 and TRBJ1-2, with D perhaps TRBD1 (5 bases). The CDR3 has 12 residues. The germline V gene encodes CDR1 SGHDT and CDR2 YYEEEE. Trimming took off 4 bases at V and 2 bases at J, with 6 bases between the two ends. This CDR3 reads CASSGGNYGYTF. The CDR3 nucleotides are TGTGCCAGCAGCGGGGGGAACTATGGCTACACCTTC.

As DNA, the CDR3 is TGTGCCAGCAGCTTTTCGTCTAGCGGGGACCCCTACGAGCAGTACTTC. It specifies CASSFSSSGDPYEQYF. The chain carries TRBV7-9 and TRBJ2-7; 9 bases are shared with TRBD2. CDR3 length: 16 residues. V dropped 3 bases and J dropped 2; count of bases not matched to a gene: 8. Germline CDR1 SEHNR, CDR2 FQNEAQ (reference sequence).

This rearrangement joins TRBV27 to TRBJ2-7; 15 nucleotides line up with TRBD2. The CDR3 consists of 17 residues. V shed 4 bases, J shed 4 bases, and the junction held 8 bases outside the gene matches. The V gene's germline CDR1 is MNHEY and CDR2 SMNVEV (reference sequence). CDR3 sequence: CASSSGLAGGFGYEQYF. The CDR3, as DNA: TGTGCCAGCAGTTCGGGACTAGCGGGAGGCTTTGGATACGAGCAGTACTTC.

The CDR3 sequence: CASSVAQNTDTQYF. The CDR3 DNA reads as TGTGCCAGCAGCGTAGCGCAAAACACAGATACGCAGTATTTT. V is TRBV9 and J is TRBJ2-3; D is ambiguous. This CDR3 has 14 residues. Trimming removed 0 bases at V and 2 bases at J, with 7 bases between. From germline, CDR1 is SGDLS and CDR2 YYNGEE. Based on the CDR3 plus reference TRBV9 and TRBJ2-3, the full variable domain is DSGVTQTPKHLITATGQRVTLRCSPRSGDLSVYWYQQSLDQGLQFLIQYYNGEERAKGNILERFSAQQFPDLHSELNLSSLELGDSALYFCASSVAQNTDTQYFGPGTRLTVL.

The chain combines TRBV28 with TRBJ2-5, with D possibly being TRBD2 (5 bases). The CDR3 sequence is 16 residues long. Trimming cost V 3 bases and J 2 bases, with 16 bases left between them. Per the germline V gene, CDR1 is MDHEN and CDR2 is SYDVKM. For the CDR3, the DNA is TGTGCCAGCAGTTTCTATGGAGGTCGACAACAAGAGACCCAGTACTTC. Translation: CASSFYGGRQQETQYF.

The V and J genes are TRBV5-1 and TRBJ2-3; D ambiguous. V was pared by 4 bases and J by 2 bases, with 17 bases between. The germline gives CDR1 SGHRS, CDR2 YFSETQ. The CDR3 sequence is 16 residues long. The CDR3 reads CASSLNPTAVTDTQYF. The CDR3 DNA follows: TGCGCCAGCAGCCTGAATCCGACGGCCGTCACAGATACGCAGTATTTT.

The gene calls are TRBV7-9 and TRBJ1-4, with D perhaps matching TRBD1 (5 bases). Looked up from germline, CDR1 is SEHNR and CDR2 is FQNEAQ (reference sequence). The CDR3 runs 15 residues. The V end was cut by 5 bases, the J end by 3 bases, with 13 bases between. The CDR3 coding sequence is TGTGCCAGCAGCCCCTGGGGCAGCTCTAATGAAAAACTGTTTTTT. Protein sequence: CASSPWGSSNEKLFF.

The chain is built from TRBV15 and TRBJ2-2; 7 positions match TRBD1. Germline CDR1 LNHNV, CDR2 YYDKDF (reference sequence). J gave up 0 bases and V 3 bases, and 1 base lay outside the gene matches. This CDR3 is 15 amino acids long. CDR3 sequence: CATSRDRSNTGELFF. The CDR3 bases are TGTGCCACCAGCAGGGACAGGTCGAACACCGGGGAGCTGTTTTTT.

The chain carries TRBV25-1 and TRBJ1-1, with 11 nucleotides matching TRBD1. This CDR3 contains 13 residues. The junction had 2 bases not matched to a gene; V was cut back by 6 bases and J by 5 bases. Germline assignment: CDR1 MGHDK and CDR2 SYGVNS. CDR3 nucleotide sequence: TGTGCCAGCAGGGGACAGGGGGTAACTGAAGCTTTCTTT. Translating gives CASRGQGVTEAFF. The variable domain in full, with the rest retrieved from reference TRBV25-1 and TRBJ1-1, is EADIYQTPRYLVIGTGKKITLECSQTMGHDKMYWYQQDPGMELHLIHYSYGVNSTEKGDLSSESTVSRIRTEHFPLTLESARPSHTSQYLCASRGQGVTEAFFGQGTRLTVV.